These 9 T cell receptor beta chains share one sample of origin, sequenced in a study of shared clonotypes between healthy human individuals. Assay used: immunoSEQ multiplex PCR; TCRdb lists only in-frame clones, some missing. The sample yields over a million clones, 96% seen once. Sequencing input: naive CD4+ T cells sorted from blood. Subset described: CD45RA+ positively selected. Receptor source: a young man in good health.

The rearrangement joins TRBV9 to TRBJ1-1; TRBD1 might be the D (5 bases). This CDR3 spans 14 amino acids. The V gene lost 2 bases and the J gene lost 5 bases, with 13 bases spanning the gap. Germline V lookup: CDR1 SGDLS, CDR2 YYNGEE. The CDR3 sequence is CASSVGTVGTEAFF. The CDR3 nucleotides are TGTGCCAGCAGCGTCGGGACGGTGGGGACTGAAGCTTTCTTT.

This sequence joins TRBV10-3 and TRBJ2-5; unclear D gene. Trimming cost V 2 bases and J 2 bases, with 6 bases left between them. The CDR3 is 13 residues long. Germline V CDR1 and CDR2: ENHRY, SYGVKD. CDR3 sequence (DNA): TGTGCCATCAGTGAGCGTATGCAAGAGACCCAGTACTTC. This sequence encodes CAISERMQETQYF.

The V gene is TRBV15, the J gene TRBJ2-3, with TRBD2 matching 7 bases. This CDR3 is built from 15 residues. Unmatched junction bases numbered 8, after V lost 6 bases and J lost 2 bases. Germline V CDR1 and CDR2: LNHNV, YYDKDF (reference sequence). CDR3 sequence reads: CATSRPSGSTDTQYF. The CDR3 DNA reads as TGTGCCACCAGTCGCCCTAGCGGTTCCACAGATACGCAGTATTTT.

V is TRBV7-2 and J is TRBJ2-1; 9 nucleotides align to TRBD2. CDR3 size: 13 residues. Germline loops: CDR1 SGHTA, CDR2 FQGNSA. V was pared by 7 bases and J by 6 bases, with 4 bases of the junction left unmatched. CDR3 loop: CASTPRGGNEQFF. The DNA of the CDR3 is TGTGCCAGCACCCCGCGGGGGGGCAATGAGCAGTTCTTC.

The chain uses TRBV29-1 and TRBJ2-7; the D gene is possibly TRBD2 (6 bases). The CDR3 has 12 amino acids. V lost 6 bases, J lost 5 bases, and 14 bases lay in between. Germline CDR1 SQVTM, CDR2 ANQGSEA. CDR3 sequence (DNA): TGCAGCGTCCGGGACTTCACGGACGAGCAGTACTTC. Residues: CSVRDFTDEQYF.

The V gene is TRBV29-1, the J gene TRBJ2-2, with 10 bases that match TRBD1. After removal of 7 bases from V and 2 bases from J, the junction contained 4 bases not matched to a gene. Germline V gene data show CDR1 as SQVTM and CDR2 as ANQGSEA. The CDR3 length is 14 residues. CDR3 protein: CSADRGPNTGELFF. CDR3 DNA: TGCAGCGCCGACAGGGGGCCAAACACCGGGGAGCTGTTTTTT.

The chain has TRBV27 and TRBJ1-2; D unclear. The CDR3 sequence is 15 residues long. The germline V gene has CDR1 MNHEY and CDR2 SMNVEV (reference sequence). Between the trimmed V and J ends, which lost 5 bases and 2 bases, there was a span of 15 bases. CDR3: CASSPLETRNYGYTF. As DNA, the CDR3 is TGTGCCAGCAGTCCCCTAGAGACACGAAACTATGGCTACACCTTC.

This CDR3 is CASSFGGVNTGELFF. CDR3 nucleotides: TGCGCCAGCAGCTTTGGGGGAGTGAACACCGGGGAGCTGTTTTTT. V and J are TRBV5-1 and TRBJ2-2; TRBD1 or TRBD2 may be the D gene (5 bases each). V was clipped by 2 bases and J by 1 base, with 9 bases between them. The CDR3 totals 15 residues. Germline CDR1 and CDR2: SGHRS and YFSETQ.

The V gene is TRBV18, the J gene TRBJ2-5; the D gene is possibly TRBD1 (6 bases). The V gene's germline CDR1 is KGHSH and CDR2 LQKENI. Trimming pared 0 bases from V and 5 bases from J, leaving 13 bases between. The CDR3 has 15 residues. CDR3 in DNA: TGTGCCAGCTCACCACCGTCACAGGGTAGGGAGACCCAGTACTTC. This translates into CASSPPSQGRETQYF.